The T cell receptor beta chain under discussion was sequenced for a study of early T cells in non-severe SARS-CoV-2 infection. Turning to the study itself: Bulk RNA taken from unsorted whole blood was sequenced, leaving chains unpaired. Study-wide results and caveats: The study's VDJdb matching favored anti-spike CD8 responses and missed private and CD4 specificities.

Unique molecular identifiers (one per individual cDNA molecule) were attached. In TCRdb, the 5' RACE reads were re-called with MiXCR into one record per CDR3 protein. The sample contains some 45,000 distinct CDR3 sequences, roughly 6% of which appear only once. In this sample, this clonotype turned up many times. Antigen specificity is unknown. V shed 8 bases and J 5 bases; nucleotides not matched to a gene: 11. Per the germline V gene, CDR1 is SNHLY and CDR2 is FYNNEI. The CDR3 extends over 14 amino acids. The receptor was derived from an adult who was a healthcare worker with PCR-confirmed SARS-CoV-2 infection or an uninfected control (not recorded which). The source was whole blood, collected at baseline. This chain joins TRBV2 and TRBJ1-1, with 7 bases lining up with TRBD1. Here the CDR3 DNA reads TGTGCCAGCGGTTTGACAGGGCCCCAAACTGAAGCTTTCTTT. Protein: CASGLTGPQTEAFF.